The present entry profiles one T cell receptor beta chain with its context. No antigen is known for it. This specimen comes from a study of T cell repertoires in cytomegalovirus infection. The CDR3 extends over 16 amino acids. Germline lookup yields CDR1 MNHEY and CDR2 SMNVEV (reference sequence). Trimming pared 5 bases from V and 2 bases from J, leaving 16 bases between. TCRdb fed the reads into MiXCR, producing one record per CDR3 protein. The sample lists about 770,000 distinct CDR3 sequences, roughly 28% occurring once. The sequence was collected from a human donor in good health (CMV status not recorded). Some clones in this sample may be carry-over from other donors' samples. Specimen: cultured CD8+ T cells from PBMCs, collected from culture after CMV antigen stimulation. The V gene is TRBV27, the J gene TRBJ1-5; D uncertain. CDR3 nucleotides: TGTGCCAGCAGTCCAGGCCGAATTGGGGGCAATCAGCCCCAGCATTTT. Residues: CASSPGRIGGNQPQHF.